This entry concerns a single T cell receptor (beta chain). Method: immunoSEQ multiplex PCR; TCRdb's copy keeps in-frame clones and lacks some. The sample has 130,000 or so clones, roughly nine tenths seen once; the top ten hold approximately 1.6%. The data belong to a study of T cell responses to AZD1222 COVID-19 vaccine. The receptor was derived from an adult in good health. The sample here was peripheral blood, taken on day 0 of AZD1222 vaccination.

This chain's CDR3 is CASSQPGRSYSGNTIYF. CDR3 coding DNA: TGTGCCAGCAGTCAACCGGGACGGAGCTACTCTGGAAACACCATATATTTT. The chain carries TRBV28 and TRBJ1-3, with D possibly being TRBD1 (5 bases). This CDR3 is built from 17 residues. Trimming pared 5 bases from V and 0 bases from J, leaving 17 bases between. Germline CDR1 MDHEN, CDR2 SYDVKM. Supplemented by reference TRBV28 and TRBJ1-3, the full variable domain reads DVKVTQSSRYLVKRTGEKVFLECVQDMDHENMFWYRQDPGLGLRLIYFSYDVKMKEKGDIPEGYSVSREKKERFSLILESASTNQTSMYLCASSQPGRSYSGNTIYFGEGSWLTVV.